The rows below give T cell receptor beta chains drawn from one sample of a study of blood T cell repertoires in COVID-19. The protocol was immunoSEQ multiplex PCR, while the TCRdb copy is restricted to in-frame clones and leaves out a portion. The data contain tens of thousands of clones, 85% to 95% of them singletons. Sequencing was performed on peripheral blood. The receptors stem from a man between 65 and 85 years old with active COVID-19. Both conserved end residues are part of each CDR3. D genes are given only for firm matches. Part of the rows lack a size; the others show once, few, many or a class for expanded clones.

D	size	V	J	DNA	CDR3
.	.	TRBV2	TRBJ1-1	TGTGCCAGCAGTGAACAGTCAGGCCCAGCTGAAGCTTTCTTT	CASSEQSGPAEAFF
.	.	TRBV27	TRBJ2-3	TGTGCCAGCAGTTTCGGGGTTATAGGGTCAGATACGCAGTATTTT	CASSFGVIGSDTQYF
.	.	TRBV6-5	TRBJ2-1	TGTGCCAGCAGTCCGGACCCAGGGCGCGATGAGCAGTTCTTC	CASSPDPGRDEQFF
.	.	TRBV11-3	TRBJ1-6	TGTGCCAGCAGCTTAAACCGGGGTTCACCCCTCCACTTT	CASSLNRGSPLHF
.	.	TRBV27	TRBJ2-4	TGTGCCAGCAGTTTATCCGGAGCCAAAAACATTCAGTACTTC	CASSLSGAKNIQYF
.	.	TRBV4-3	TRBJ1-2	TGCGCCAGCCGGTGGACAGCTAACCTTAACTATGGCTACACCTTC	CASRWTANLNYGYTF
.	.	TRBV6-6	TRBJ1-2	TGTGCCAGCAGTTACGAAGGGGCGGCTAACTATGGCTACACCTTC	CASSYEGAANYGYTF
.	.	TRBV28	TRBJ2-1	TGTGCCAGCAGTCCCCGCGAAAACTACAATGAGCAGTTCTTC	CASSPRENYNEQFF
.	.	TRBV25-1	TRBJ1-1	TGTGCCAGCAGTAAGGTCGGGGGGGACACTGAAGCTTTCTTT	CASSKVGGDTEAFF
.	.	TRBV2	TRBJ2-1	TGTGCCAGCAGTGAATTTAGGTGGGACTCATCATCCAATGAGCAGTTCTTC	CASSEFRWDSSSNEQFF
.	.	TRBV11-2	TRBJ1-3	TGTGCCAGCAGCTTTGGAGGCTCTGGAAACACCATATATTTT	CASSFGGSGNTIYF
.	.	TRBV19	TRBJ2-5	TGTGCCAGTAGTACATCTAGACAAGAGACCCAGTACTTC	CASSTSRQETQYF
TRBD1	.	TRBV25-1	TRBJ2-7	TGTGCCAGCAGTGAGGTTAGGACAGGGGATTACTACGAGCAGTACTTC	CASSEVRTGDYYEQYF
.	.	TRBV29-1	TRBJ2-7	TGCAGCGTCGTCGACAGACACTACGAGCAGTACTTC	CSVVDRHYEQYF
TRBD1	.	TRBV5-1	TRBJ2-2	TGCGCCAGCAGCCTACAAAAGGGACAGGGAAACACCGGGGAGCTGTTTTTT	CASSLQKGQGNTGELFF
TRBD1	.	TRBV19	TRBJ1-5	TGTGCCAGTAGTCCCCCGGGGACAGGGGGTAGTCAGCCCCAGCATTTT	CASSPPGTGGSQPQHF
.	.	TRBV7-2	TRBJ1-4	TGTGCCAGCAGCCACACGACGGAAGCGGTGGGAAAACTGTTTTTT	CASSHTTEAVGKLFF
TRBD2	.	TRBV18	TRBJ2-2	TGTGCCAGCTCACCCCTAGAGACTAGCGGAGCGAACACCGGGGAGCTGTTTTTT	CASSPLETSGANTGELFF
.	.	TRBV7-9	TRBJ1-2	TGTGCCAGCAGCTTAGCCCAGGGAGGCTACACCTTC	CASSLAQGGYTF
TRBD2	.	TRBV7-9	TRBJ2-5	TGTGCCAGCAGCTTAGCGGGAGGGTACGAGACCCAGTACTTC	CASSLAGGYETQYF
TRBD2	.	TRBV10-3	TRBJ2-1	TGTGCCACGGGACTAGCGGGGGGGCAGGAGCAGTTCTTC	CATGLAGGQEQFF
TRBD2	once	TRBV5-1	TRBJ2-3	TGCGCCAGCAGCTTGGGCGGGGGGCCGCCAGATACGCAGTATTTT	CASSLGGGPPDTQYF
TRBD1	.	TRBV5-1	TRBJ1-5	TGCGCCAGCAGCTTGGGGGGTGCCGGGACAGGCGTTAATCAGCCCCAGCATTTT	CASSLGGAGTGVNQPQHF
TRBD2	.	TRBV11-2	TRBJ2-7	TGTGCCAGCAGCTTAGGGCAGCGGGGGGGTTCCTACGAGCAGTACTTC	CASSLGQRGGSYEQYF
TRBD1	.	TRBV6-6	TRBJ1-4	TGTGCCAGCAGTGGACCGGGACAGGGAAATGAAAAACTGTTTTTT	CASSGPGQGNEKLFF
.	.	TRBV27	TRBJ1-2	TGTGCCAGCAGTTTGCGGCAGGGAAACGGCTACACCTTC	CASSLRQGNGYTF
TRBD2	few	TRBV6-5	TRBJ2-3	TGTGCCAGCGATAGCGGGGGGACACATACAGATACGCAGTATTTT	CASDSGGTHTDTQYF
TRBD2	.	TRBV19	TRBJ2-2	TGTGCCAGTAGTATAGCCCAGCGGGGGGGATCCGGGGAGCTGTTTTTT	CASSIAQRGGSGELFF
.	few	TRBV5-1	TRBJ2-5	TGCGCCAGCAGCACGTACGGGGGACGGGGGGCTGAGACCCAGTACTTC	CASSTYGGRGAETQYF
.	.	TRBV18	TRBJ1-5	TGTGCCAGCTCACCTGACACGGATCAGCCCCAGCATTTT	CASSPDTDQPQHF
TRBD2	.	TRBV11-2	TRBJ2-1	TGTGCCAGCGGGCGGGGGGGCTCCTACAATGAGCAGTTCTTC	CASGRGGSYNEQFF
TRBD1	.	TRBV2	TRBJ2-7	TGTGCCAGCAATCCGACAGGGGGGTACGAGCAGTACTTC	CASNPTGGYEQYF
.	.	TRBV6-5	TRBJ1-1	TGTGCCAGCAGTCGAGGACACCTTTCGAACACTGAAGCTTTCTTT	CASSRGHLSNTEAFF
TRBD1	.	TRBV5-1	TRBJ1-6	TGCGCCAGCAGCTTGAGTGACAGGGGTAATTCACCCCTCCACTTT	CASSLSDRGNSPLHF
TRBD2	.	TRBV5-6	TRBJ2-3	TGTGCCAGCAGCTTGGGGAGCGGGGGTTCAGATACGCAGTATTTT	CASSLGSGGSDTQYF
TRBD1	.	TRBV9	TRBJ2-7	TGTGCCAGCAGCGCGACAGGGGGCCCCTACGAGCAGTACTTC	CASSATGGPYEQYF
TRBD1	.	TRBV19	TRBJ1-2	TGTGCCAGTACCCCCGGGACAGGGGTTCATGGCTACACCTTC	CASTPGTGVHGYTF
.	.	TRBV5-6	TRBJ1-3	TGTGCCAGCAGCTTGGCCAGCTCTGGAAACACCATATATTTT	CASSLASSGNTIYF
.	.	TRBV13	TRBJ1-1	TGTGCCAGCAGCCCACGGGGATTGAACACTGAAGCTTTCTTT	CASSPRGLNTEAFF
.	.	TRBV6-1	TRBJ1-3	TGTGCCAGCAGTGAAGCCAGGGCATCCTCTGGAAACACCATATATTTT	CASSEARASSGNTIYF
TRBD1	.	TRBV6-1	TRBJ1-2	TGTGCCAGCAGTGACACCGGGACAGGAACCTATGGCTACACCTTC	CASSDTGTGTYGYTF
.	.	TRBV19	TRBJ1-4	TGTGCCAGTAGTATGTTGGGACGGCAGGGGGAAAAACTGTTTTTT	CASSMLGRQGEKLFF
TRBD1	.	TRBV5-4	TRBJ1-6	TGTGCCAGCAGCTTACAGGGGCCAAATAATTCACCCCTCCACTTT	CASSLQGPNNSPLHF
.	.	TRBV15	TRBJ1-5	TGTGCCACCAGCAGACGCGGGGGGGGCAATCAGCCCCAGCATTTT	CATSRRGGGNQPQHF
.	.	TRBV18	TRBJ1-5	TGTGCCAGCTCACTCGAGGGGGGCAATCAGCCCCAGCATTTT	CASSLEGGNQPQHF
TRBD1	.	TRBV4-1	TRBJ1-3	TGCGCCAGCAGCCCAGGGGGGCCCGGAAACACCATATATTTT	CASSPGGPGNTIYF
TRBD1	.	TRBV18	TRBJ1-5	TGTGCCAGCTCACCACCGGGACAGGCAAGCAATCAGCCCCAGCATTTT	CASSPPGQASNQPQHF
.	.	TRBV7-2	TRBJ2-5	TGTGCCAGCAGCTTAGTCCGACCGGGGGAGACCCAGTACTTC	CASSLVRPGETQYF
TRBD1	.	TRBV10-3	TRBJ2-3	TGTGCCATCAGTGAGCCTACAGGGGTGGGCACAGATACGCAGTATTTT	CAISEPTGVGTDTQYF
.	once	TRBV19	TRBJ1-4	TGTGCCAGTACCTCGACGACAGGCGCGGAGGAAAAACTGTTTTTT	CASTSTTGAEEKLFF
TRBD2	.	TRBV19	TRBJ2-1	TGTGCCAGTAGTCCCGAGACTAGCGGGGGGGGTGTTGAGCAGTTCTTC	CASSPETSGGGVEQFF
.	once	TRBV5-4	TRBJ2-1	TGTGCCAGCAGCTTGGGGGGAGTAACCTGGTATGAGCAGTTCTTC	CASSLGGVTWYEQFF
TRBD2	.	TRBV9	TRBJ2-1	TGTGCCAGCAGCGTAGAGCCAGCGGGGCTCCCTAGGAATGAGCAGTTCTTC	CASSVEPAGLPRNEQFF